This record covers a single TCR beta chain. Per the original data handling: Amplification of reference gene primers provided the estimated nucleated cell counts. This table comes from immunoSEQ multiplex PCR, and its TCRdb copy is limited to in-frame clones, with some not included. V and J calls and clone size follow that table, whereas D and trimming were derived from the DNA. The data show about 480,000 clones, 88% seen once. This record comes from a study of blood T cell repertoires in COVID-19. Looking at the study overall: Spain, Italy and the United States supplied samples that represented acute and convalescent COVID-19.

Enrolled through a virtual design, the participants were between 18 and 89 years of age and came from about two dozen US areas. V shed 1 base and J shed 7 bases, with 11 bases lying between them. CDR1 SGHTA and CDR2 FQGNSA come from the germline V gene. The CDR3 is made up of 15 amino acids. The sequence derives from a woman in her thirties or forties who had recovered from COVID-19. Sequenced input: PBMCs or T cells enriched from blood (not recorded which). This rearrangement joins TRBV7-2 to TRBJ1-6; the D gene is possibly TRBD1 (5 bases). The CDR3 loop reads CASSLGGGGNSPLHF. The DNA for the CDR3 is TGTGCCAGCAGCTTAGGTGGGGGAGGCAATTCACCCCTCCACTTT.